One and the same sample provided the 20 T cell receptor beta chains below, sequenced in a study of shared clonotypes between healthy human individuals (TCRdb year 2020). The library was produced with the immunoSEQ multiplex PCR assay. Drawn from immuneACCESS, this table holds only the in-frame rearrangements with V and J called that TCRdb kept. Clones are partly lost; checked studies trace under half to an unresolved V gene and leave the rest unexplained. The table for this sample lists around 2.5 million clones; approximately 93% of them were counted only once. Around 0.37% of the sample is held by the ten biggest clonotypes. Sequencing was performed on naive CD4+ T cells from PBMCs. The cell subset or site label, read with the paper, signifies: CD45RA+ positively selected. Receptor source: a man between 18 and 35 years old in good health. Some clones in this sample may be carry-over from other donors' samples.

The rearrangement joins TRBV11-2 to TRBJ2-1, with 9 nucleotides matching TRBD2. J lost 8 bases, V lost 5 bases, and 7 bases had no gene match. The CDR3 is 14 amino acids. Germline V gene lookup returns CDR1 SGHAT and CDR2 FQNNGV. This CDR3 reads CASSAGGSLDEQFF. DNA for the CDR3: TGTGCCAGCAGCGCGGGGGGGTCCCTCGATGAGCAGTTCTTC. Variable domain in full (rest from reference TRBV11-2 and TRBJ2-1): EAGVAQSPRYKIIEKRQSVAFWCNPISGHATLYWYQQILGQGPKLLIQFQNNGVVDDSQLPKDRFSAERLKGVDSTLKIQPAKLEDSAVYLCASSAGGSLDEQFFGPGTRLTVL.

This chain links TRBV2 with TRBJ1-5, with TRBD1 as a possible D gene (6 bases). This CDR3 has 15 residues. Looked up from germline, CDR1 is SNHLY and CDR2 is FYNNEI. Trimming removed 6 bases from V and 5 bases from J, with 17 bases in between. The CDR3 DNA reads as TGTGCCAGCAGCCTGGGGAGAAGGGGGGATCAGCCCCAGCATTTT. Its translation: CASSLGRRGDQPQHF. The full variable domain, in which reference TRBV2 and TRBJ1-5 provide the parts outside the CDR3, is EPEVTQTPSHQVTQMGQEVILRCVPISNHLYFYWYRQILGQKVEFLVSFYNNEISEKSEIFDDQFSVERPDGSNFTLKIRSTKLEDSAMYFCASSLGRRGDQPQHFGDGTRLSIL.

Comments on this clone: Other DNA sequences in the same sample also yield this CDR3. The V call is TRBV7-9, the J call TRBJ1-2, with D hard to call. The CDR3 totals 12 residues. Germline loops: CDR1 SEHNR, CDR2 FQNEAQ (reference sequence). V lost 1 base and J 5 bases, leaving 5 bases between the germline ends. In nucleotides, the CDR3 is TGTGCCAGCAGCTTAGAAGTGTATGGCTACACCTTC. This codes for CASSLEVYGYTF.

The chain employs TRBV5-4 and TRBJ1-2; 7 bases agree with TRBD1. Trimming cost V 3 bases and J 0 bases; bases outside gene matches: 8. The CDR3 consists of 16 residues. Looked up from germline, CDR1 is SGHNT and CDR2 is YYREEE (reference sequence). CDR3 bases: TGTGCCAGCAGCTCTAAAGGGGGGACAGCTAACTATGGCTACACCTTC. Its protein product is CASSSKGGTANYGYTF.

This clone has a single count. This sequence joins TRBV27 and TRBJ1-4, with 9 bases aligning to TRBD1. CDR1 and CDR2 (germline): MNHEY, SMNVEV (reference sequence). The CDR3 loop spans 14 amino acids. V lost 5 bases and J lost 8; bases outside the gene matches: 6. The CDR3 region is CASSQDRGREKLFF. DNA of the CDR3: TGTGCCAGCAGTCAGGACAGGGGCCGCGAAAAACTGTTTTTT.

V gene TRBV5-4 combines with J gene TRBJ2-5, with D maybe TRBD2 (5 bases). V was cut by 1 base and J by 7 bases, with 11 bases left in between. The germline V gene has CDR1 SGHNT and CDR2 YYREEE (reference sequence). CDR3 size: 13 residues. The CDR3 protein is CASSLHGEGTQYF. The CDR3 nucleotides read TGTGCCAGCAGCTTGCACGGCGAGGGGACCCAGTACTTC.

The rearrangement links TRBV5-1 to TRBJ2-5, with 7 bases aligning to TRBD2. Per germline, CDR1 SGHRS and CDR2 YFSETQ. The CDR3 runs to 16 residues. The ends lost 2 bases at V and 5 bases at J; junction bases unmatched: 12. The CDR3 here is CASSFLGEGPWETQYF. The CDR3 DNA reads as TGCGCCAGCAGCTTTTTGGGGGAGGGCCCGTGGGAGACCCAGTACTTC.

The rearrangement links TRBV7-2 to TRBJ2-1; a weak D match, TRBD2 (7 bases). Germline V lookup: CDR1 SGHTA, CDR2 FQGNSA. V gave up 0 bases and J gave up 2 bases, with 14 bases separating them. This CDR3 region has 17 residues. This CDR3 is CASSLAWGGPTYNEQFF. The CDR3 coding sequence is TGTGCCAGCAGCTTAGCGTGGGGGGGCCCTACCTACAATGAGCAGTTCTTC.

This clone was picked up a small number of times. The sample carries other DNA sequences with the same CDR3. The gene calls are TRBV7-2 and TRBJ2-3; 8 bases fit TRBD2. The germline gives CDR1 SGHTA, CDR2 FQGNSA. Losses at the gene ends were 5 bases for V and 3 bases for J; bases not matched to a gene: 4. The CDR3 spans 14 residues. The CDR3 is CASSLGLATDTQYF. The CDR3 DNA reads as TGTGCCAGCAGCCTAGGACTAGCAACAGATACGCAGTATTTT.

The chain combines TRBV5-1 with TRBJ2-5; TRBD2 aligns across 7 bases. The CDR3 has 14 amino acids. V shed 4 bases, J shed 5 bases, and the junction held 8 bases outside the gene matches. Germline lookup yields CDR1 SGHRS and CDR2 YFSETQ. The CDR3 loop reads CASSAGGGGETQYF. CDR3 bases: TGCGCCAGCAGCGCTGGGGGGGGAGGCGAGACCCAGTACTTC.

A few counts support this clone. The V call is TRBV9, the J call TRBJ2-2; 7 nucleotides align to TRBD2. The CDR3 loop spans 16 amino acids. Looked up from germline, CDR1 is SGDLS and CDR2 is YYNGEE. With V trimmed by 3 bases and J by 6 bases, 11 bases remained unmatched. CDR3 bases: TGTGCCAGCAGCGCCTCCCAATCGGGGAGGGCCGGGGAGCTGTTTTTT. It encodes CASSASQSGRAGELFF.

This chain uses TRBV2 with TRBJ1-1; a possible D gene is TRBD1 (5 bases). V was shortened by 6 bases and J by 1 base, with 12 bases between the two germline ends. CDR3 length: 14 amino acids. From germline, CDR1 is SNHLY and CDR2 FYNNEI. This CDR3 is CASRPGTRNTEAFF. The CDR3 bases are TGTGCCAGCAGACCGGGGACGAGGAACACTGAAGCTTTCTTT.

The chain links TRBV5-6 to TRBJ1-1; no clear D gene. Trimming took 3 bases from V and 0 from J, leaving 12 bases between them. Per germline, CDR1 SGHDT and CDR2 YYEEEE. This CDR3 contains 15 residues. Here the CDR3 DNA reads TGTGCCAGCAGCTCCTACAGAGGGATGAACACTGAAGCTTTCTTT. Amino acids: CASSSYRGMNTEAFF. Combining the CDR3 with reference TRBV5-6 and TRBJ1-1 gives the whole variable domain DAGVTQSPTHLIKTRGQQVTLRCSPKSGHDTVSWYQQALGQGPQFIFQYYEEEERQRGNFPDRFSGHQFPNYSSELNVNALLLGDSALYLCASSSYRGMNTEAFFGQGTRLTVV.

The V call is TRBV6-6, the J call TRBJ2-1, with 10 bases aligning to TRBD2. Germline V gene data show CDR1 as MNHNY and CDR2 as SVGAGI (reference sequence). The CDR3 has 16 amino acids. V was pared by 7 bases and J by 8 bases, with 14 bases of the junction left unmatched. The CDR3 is CASTLGLAGVEDEQFF. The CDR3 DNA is TGTGCCAGCACCCTGGGGCTAGCGGGAGTAGAGGATGAGCAGTTCTTC.

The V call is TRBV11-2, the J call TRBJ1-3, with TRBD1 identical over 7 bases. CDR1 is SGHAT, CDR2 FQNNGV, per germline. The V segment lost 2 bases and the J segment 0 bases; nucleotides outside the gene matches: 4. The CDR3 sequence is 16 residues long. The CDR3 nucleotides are TGTGCCAGCAGCTTACTGGGACAGTCCTCTGGAAACACCATATATTTT. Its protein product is CASSLLGQSSGNTIYF. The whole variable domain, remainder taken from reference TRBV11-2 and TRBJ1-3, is EAGVAQSPRYKIIEKRQSVAFWCNPISGHATLYWYQQILGQGPKLLIQFQNNGVVDDSQLPKDRFSAERLKGVDSTLKIQPAKLEDSAVYLCASSLLGQSSGNTIYFGEGSWLTVV.

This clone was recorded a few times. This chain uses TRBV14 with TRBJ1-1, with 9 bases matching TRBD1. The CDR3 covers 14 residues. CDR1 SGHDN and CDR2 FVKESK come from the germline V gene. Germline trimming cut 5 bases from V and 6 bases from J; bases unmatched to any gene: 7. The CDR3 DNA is TGTGCCAGCAGCTTGCCGACAGGGGGATCTGAAGCTTTCTTT. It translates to CASSLPTGGSEAFF.

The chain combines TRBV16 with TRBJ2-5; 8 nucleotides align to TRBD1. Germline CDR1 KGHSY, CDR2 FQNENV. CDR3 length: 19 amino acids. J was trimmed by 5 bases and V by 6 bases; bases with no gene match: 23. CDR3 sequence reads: CASSFRTPGQESARETQYF. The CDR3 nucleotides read TGTGCCAGCAGTTTTCGTACCCCGGGACAGGAGTCGGCCCGGGAGACCCAGTACTTC.

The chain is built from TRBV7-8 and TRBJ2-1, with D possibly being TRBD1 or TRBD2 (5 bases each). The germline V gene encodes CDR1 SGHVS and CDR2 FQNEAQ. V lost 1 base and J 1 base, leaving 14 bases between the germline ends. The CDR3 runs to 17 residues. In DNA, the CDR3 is TGTGCCAGCAGCTTAGGAGTCCGGGGCCAGTCCTACAATGAGCAGTTCTTC. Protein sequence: CASSLGVRGQSYNEQFF.

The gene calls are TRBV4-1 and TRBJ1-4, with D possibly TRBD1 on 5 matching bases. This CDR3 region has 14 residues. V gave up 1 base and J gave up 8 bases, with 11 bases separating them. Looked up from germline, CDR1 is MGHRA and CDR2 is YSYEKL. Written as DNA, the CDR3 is TGCGCCAGCAGCCAAGGCAGGGAGAGGGAAAAACTGTTTTTT. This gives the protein CASSQGREREKLFF.

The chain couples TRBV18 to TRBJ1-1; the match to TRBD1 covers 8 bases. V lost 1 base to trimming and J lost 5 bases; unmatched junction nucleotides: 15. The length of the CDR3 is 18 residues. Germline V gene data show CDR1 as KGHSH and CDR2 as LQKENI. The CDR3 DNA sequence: TGTGCCAGCTCACCACTGGCTTTACAGGGGGGAGAGTTTACTGAAGCTTTCTTT. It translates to CASSPLALQGGEFTEAFF. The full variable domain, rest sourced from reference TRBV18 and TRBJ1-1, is NAGVMQNPRHLVRRRGQEARLRCSPMKGHSHVYWYRQLPEEGLKFMVYLQKENIIDESGMPKERFSAEFPKEGPSILRIQQVVRGDSAAYFCASSPLALQGGEFTEAFFGQGTRLTVV.